The TCR beta chain described here comes from a study of shared clonotypes between healthy human individuals. Study conclusions and caveats: Clonotype sharing among donors was thought likely to change with sequencing depth. Approximately 5% of naive CD4 clonotypes were shared across several donors. Generation probability values for non-shared clonotypes were lower than those for clonotypes shared by all four donors.

Some clones are missing from TCRdb's copy, which holds only in-frame ones; the method was immunoSEQ multiplex PCR. The sample comprises about 800,000 clones, around 96% of which are singletons, and less than 0.25% rests with the top ten. Points on this clone: What it binds is not known.

CD8 cells classed as naive were CD45RO-negative and positively selected for CCR7, excluding terminally differentiated effector memory CD45RA+ cells. This CDR3 is 13 amino acids long. Unmatched junction bases numbered 12, after V lost 8 bases and J lost 8 bases. CDR1 is GTSNPN and CDR2 is SVGIG in the germline V gene (reference sequence). This clonotype originated in a man younger than 45 in good health. Sequenced: naive CD8+ T cells sorted from blood. This chain joins TRBV30 and TRBJ2-1; 7 bases match TRBD2. The CDR3: CAMDKGEGYEQFF. The CDR3 region has the DNA TGTGCCATGGATAAAGGGGAGGGGTATGAGCAGTTCTTC. Variable domain in full (rest from reference TRBV30 and TRBJ2-1): SQTIHQWPATLVQPVGSPLSLECTVEGTSNPNLYWYRQAAGRGLQLLFYSVGIGQISSEVPQNLSASRPQDRQFILSSKKLLLSDSGFYLCAMDKGEGYEQFFGPGTRLTVL.